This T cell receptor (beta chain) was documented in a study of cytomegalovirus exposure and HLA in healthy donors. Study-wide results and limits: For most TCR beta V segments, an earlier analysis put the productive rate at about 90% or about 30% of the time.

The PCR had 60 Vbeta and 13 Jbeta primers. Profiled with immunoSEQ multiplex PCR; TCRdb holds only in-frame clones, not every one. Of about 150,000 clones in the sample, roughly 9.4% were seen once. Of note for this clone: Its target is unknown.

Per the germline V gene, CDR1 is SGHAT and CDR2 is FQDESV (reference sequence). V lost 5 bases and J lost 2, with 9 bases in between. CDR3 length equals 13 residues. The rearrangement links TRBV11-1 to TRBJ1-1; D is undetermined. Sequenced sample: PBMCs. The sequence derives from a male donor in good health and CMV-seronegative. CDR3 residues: CASSLGHNTEAFF. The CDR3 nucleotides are TGTGCCAGCAGCCTGGGCCACAACACTGAAGCTTTCTTT.